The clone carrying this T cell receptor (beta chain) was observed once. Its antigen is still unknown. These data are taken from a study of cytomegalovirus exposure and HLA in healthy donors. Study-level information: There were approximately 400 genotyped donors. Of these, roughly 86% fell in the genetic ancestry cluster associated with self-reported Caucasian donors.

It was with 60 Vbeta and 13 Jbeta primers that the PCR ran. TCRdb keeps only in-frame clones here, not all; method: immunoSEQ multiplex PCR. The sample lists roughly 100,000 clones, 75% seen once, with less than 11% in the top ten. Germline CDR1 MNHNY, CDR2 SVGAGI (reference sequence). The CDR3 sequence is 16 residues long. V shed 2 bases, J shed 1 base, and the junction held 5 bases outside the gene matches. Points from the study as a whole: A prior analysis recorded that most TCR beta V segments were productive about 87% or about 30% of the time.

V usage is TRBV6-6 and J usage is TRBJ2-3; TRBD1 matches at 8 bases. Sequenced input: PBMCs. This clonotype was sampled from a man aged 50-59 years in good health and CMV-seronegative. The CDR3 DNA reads TGTGCCAGCAGTTACGGCGGACAGGGTGGCACAGATACGCAGTATTTT. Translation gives CASSYGGQGGTDTQYF.